This T cell receptor (delta chain) was recorded in a study of gamma-delta T cells after stem cell transplantation. Per germline, CDR1 TSWWSYY and CDR2 QGS. V lost 9 bases, J lost 0 bases, and 13 bases stayed unmatched. The CDR3 runs 16 residues. TCRdb repeated clone calling on the RT-PCR reads with CATT. The sample carries around 250 delta-chain clones, nearly 6% recorded once. Sequenced material: gamma-delta T cells. The clonotype originates from a human donor. It is not recorded whose cells these are; they may come from a transplant donor. The chain uses TRDV1 and TRDJ1; 7 bases fit TRDD3. CDR3 DNA: TGTGCTCTAACTTACACGACTGGGGTCAACACCGATAAACTCATCTTT. Protein sequence: CALTYTTGVNTDKLIF.